The 20 T cell receptor beta chains reported below all come from one sample, sequenced in a study of blood T cell repertoires in COVID-19. Clones were read by immunoSEQ multiplex PCR, and TCRdb kept only the in-frame ones, dropping some. This table holds 200,000 to 250,000 clones, around 80% found once. Sequencing was done on a sample of peripheral blood. The receptors stem from a woman aged 80 or over with COVID-19, enrolled during active disease.

The chain links TRBV18 to TRBJ1-3; maybe TRBD1 (5 bases). V was trimmed by 6 bases and J by 0 bases, leaving 12 bases between them. The CDR3 is 15 amino acids. The V gene's germline CDR1 is KGHSH and CDR2 LQKENI. The DNA of the CDR3 is TGTGCCAGCTCTCGGACACGTAACTCTGGAAACACCATATATTTT. It specifies CASSRTRNSGNTIYF.

This clone is a singleton in its sample. This chain uses TRBV6-5 with TRBJ1-1, with D unclear. The CDR3 consists of 14 residues. The ends were cut back, 6 bases at V and 0 bases at J, with 11 bases in the middle. Germline V gene sequence: CDR1 MNHEY, CDR2 SVGAGI. In DNA, the CDR3 is TGTGCCAGCAGCCCCCGGTCGGTGAACACTGAAGCTTTCTTT. Translation: CASSPRSVNTEAFF.

The chain couples TRBV28 to TRBJ2-6; D gene uncertain. This CDR3 is 14 amino acids long. Per germline, CDR1 MDHEN and CDR2 SYDVKM. Trimming removed 5 bases at V and 2 bases at J, with 7 bases between. The CDR3 DNA follows: TGTGCCAGCAGTGGCACAGCTGGGGCCAACGTCCTGACTTTC. Its translation is CASSGTAGANVLTF. Filled out from reference TRBV28 and TRBJ2-6, the complete variable domain reads DVKVTQSSRYLVKRTGEKVFLECVQDMDHENMFWYRQDPGLGLRLIYFSYDVKMKEKGDIPEGYSVSREKKERFSLILESASTNQTSMYLCASSGTAGANVLTFGAGSRLTVL.

The genes are TRBV11-2 and TRBJ1-5, with 8 nucleotides matching TRBD1. J lost 3 bases, V lost 5 bases, and 6 bases had no gene match. The V gene's germline CDR1 is SGHAT and CDR2 FQNNGV. The CDR3 has 15 residues. DNA of the CDR3: TGTGCCAGCAGCCTAATGGGACAGGACAATCAGCCCCAGCATTTT. As protein: CASSLMGQDNQPQHF.

The chain links TRBV5-1 to TRBJ2-7, with D maybe TRBD2 (6 bases). The CDR3 is made up of 14 amino acids. V lost 0 bases to trimming and J lost 4 bases, with 11 bases between them. The germline gives CDR1 SGHRS, CDR2 YFSETQ. CDR3 loop: CASSLERRGYEQYF. Here the CDR3 DNA reads TGCGCCAGCAGCTTGGAGAGGCGGGGATACGAGCAGTACTTC.

This chain joins TRBV10-2 and TRBJ1-2, with TRBD1 as a possible D gene (5 bases). Trimming took off 8 bases at V and 3 bases at J, with 13 bases between the two ends. Germline V lookup: CDR1 WSHSY, CDR2 SAAADI. There are 13 residues in the CDR3. In nucleotides, the CDR3 is TGCGCCAGCGGCGCATCACAGGACTATGGCTACACCTTC. It is translated as CASGASQDYGYTF.

The gene calls are TRBV7-9 and TRBJ1-3; 8 bases align to TRBD1. Germline loops: CDR1 SEHNR, CDR2 FQNEAQ (reference sequence). The CDR3 has 19 residues. V lost 5 bases to trimming and J lost 0 bases; unmatched junction nucleotides: 15. Here the CDR3 DNA reads TGTGCCAGCAGCCCAGGGGGGACAGGTCCCCATTTCTCTGGAAACACCATATATTTT. It yields the protein CASSPGGTGPHFSGNTIYF.

The V call is TRBV5-5, the J call TRBJ2-2; the D is unclear. The germline CDR1 and CDR2 sequences are SGHKS and YYEKEE (reference sequence). The CDR3 runs 12 residues. Trimming cost V 4 bases and J 5 bases, with 6 bases left between them. CDR3 nucleotides: TGTGCCAGCAGCACTACTACCGGGGAGCTGTTTTTT. This translates into CASSTTTGELFF.

This rearrangement joins TRBV2 to TRBJ2-5, with D perhaps matching TRBD2 (6 bases). V dropped 6 bases and J dropped 0 bases, with 11 bases sitting between them. Per germline, CDR1 SNHLY and CDR2 FYNNEI. This CDR3 is 14 amino acids long. CDR3 sequence (DNA): TGTGCCAGCAGCCTGACTAGGCACCAAGAGACCCAGTACTTC. It encodes CASSLTRHQETQYF.

This chain's CDR3 is CASSQVAGNPKTF. CDR3 sequence (DNA): TGTGCCAGCAGCCAAGTCGCCGGTAATCCAAAAACCTTC. The genes are TRBV3-1 (or the pseudogene TRBV3-2) and TRBJ1-2; unclear D gene. This CDR3 contains 13 residues. The germline V gene has CDR1 LGHDT and CDR2 YNNKEL (reference sequence). Trimming took 1 base from V and 14 from J, leaving 17 bases between them.

The chain couples TRBV7-6 to TRBJ1-5; 8 positions match TRBD1. The germline gives CDR1 SGHVS, CDR2 FNYEAQ. This CDR3 comprises 17 residues. J gave up 3 bases and V 5 bases, and 12 bases lay outside the gene matches. CDR3 protein: CASSLGGAGGNNQPQHF. DNA of the CDR3: TGTGCCAGCAGCCTGGGAGGTGCAGGGGGCAACAATCAGCCCCAGCATTTT.

The chain carries TRBV5-1 and TRBJ2-2, with D perhaps matching TRBD1 (5 bases). V was shortened by 5 bases and J by 1 base, with 9 bases between the two germline ends. Germline V gene data show CDR1 as SGHRS and CDR2 as YFSETQ. The CDR3 contains 14 residues. The DNA of the CDR3 is TGCGCCAGCAGGCTTCAGGGGAACACCGGGGAGCTGTTTTTT. Protein product: CASRLQGNTGELFF.

The V call is TRBV6-1, the J call TRBJ2-5; D gene unclear. There are 14 residues in the CDR3. Germline V gene sequence: CDR1 MNHNS, CDR2 SASEGT. Trimming pared 2 bases from V and 6 bases from J, leaving 13 bases between. CDR3 loop: CASSESRSTKTQYF. The CDR3 nucleotides read TGTGCCAGCAGTGAAAGCCGGTCAACGAAGACCCAGTACTTC.

The V and J genes are TRBV6-6 and TRBJ1-1, with 9 nucleotides matching TRBD1. Trimming removed 5 bases from V and 3 bases from J; junction bases left unmatched: 13. Germline CDR1 reads MNHNY; CDR2 reads SVGAGI (reference sequence). CDR3 length: 17 residues. CDR3 DNA: TGTGCCAGCAGTCGTAGACGACAGGGGGGAAGCGACACTGAAGCTTTCTTT. It specifies CASSRRRQGGSDTEAFF.

The chain has TRBV19 and TRBJ1-1, with D unresolved. The germline CDR1 and CDR2 sequences are LNHDA and SQIVND (reference sequence). This CDR3 comprises 11 residues. V was shortened by 11 bases and J by 9 bases, with 16 bases between the two germline ends. CDR3 sequence reads: CAGVSGWKAFF. DNA of the CDR3: TGTGCCGGCGTTTCGGGATGGAAAGCTTTCTTT.

In this sample, this clone turned up a few times. The chain links TRBV7-9 to TRBJ2-3; 8 positions agree with TRBD2. CDR1 and CDR2 from the germline V gene are SEHNR and FQNEAQ (reference sequence). The ends lost 6 bases at V and 1 base at J; junction bases unmatched: 9. This CDR3 contains 16 residues. CDR3 sequence reads: CASRSPGLGGTDTQYF. The CDR3 DNA is TGTGCCAGCAGATCGCCGGGACTAGGGGGCACAGATACGCAGTATTTT.

The chain has TRBV29-1 and TRBJ1-1; tentative D call: TRBD1 (5 bases). The CDR3 spans 13 residues. Per germline, CDR1 SQVTM and CDR2 ANQGSEA. V shed 8 bases and J shed 0 bases, with 13 bases lying between them. The CDR3 protein is CSSIRALNTEAFF. CDR3 DNA: TGCAGCTCGATCAGGGCTCTGAACACTGAAGCTTTCTTT.

This chain connects TRBV29-1 to TRBJ1-1; D might be TRBD1 (5 bases). Germline V lookup: CDR1 SQVTM, CDR2 ANQGSEA. Between the trimmed V and J ends, which lost 0 bases and 7 bases, there was a span of 18 bases. CDR3 length equals 15 residues. The CDR3 reads CSVEDPTRQGNEAFF. The CDR3 bases are TGCAGCGTTGAAGATCCCACCCGGCAGGGCAATGAAGCTTTCTTT.

The chain employs TRBV6-2 or TRBV6-3 and TRBJ1-2; unclear D gene. CDR3 length equals 16 residues. The germline V gene encodes CDR1 MNHEY and CDR2 SVGEGT. Deletions cut 5 bases from V and 3 bases from J, with 19 bases between. CDR3 region: CASSDPGRKGDYGYTF. DNA for the CDR3: TGTGCCAGCAGTGACCCCGGGAGGAAAGGAGACTATGGCTACACCTTC.

This clone has only a few counts. The chain uses TRBV3-1 (or the pseudogene TRBV3-2) and TRBJ2-5; 7 bases fit TRBD2. Germline V gene lookup returns CDR1 LGHDT and CDR2 YNNKEL (reference sequence). The CDR3 consists of 13 residues. Trimming took 6 bases from V and 5 from J; bases not matched to a gene: 6. In nucleotides, the CDR3 is TGTGCCAGCAGGCTATATAGCGGGGAGACCCAGTACTTC. Its translation is CASRLYSGETQYF.